This TCR beta chain originates from a study of control samples from healthy donors and cancer patients. Measured with immunoSEQ multiplex PCR; TCRdb has only the in-frame clones, and not every one. The table records approximately 110,000 clones, about 89% of them present only once. The length of the CDR3 is 14 residues. CDR1 and CDR2 from the germline V gene are SGHTA and FQGNSA. Losses at the gene ends were 3 bases for V and 3 bases for J; bases not matched to a gene: 3. Details on this clone: The same CDR3 can be traced to other DNA sequences in this sample.

The V call is TRBV7-2, the J call TRBJ2-3, with 7 nucleotides matching TRBD2. Sequenced input: blood. The receptor's source is a woman between 18 and 30 years old in good health. The CDR3 DNA reads as TGTGCCAGCAGCTTCGGCGGGGGAACAGATACGCAGTATTTT. As protein: CASSFGGGTDTQYF.